This section outlines one T cell receptor beta chain sequence together with its context. Method: immunoSEQ multiplex PCR; TCRdb's copy keeps in-frame clones and lacks some. The sample includes some 130,000 clones, approximately 80% of them seen just once. The data derive from a study of blood T cell repertoires in COVID-19. This clonotype was sampled from a man aged 55-75 years who had recovered from COVID-19. The specimen was peripheral blood.

The CDR3 protein is CASASLGQYF. The DNA of the CDR3 is TGCGCCAGCGCTAGTCTTGGGCAGTACTTC. The chain carries TRBV23-1 and TRBJ2-7; no firm D call. TRBV23-1 is an ORF for which the function is uncertain. V lost 8 bases, J lost 9 bases, and 11 bases lay in between. The length of the CDR3 is 10 residues.